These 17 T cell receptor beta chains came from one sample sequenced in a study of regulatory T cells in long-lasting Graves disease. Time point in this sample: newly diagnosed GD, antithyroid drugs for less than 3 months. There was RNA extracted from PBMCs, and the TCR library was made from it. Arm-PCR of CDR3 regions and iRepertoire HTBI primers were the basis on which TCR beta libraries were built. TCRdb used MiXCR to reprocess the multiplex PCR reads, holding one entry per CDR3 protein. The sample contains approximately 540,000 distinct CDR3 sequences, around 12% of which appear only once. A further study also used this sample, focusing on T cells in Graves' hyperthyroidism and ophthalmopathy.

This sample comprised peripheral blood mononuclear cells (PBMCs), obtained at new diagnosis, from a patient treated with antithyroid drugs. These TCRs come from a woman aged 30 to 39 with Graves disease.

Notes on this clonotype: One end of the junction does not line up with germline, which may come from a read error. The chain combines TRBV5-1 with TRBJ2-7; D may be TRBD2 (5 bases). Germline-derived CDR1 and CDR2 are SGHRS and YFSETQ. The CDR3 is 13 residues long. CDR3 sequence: CASSPGGLGEQYF. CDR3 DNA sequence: TGTGCCAGCAGTCCTGGAGGCCTTGGAGAGCAGTACTTC.

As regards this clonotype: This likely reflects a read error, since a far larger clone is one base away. CDR3 amino acids: CASSLNLAGVGYEQYF. In DNA, the CDR3 is TGTGCCAGCAGTTTAAACCTAGCGGGAGTGGGCTACGAGCAGTACTTC. The chain recombines TRBV28 with TRBJ2-3, with 10 positions matching TRBD2. The J call may be mistaken, given a closer DNA end match to TRBJ2-7. This CDR3 spans 16 amino acids. The V gene's germline CDR1 is MDHEN and CDR2 SYDVKM.

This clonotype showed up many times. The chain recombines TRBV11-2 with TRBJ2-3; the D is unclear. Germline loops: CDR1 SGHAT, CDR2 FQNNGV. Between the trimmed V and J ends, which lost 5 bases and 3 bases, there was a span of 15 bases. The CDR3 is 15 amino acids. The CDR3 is CASSRRALVTDTQYF. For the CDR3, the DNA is TGTGCCAGCAGCCGACGGGCATTGGTAACAGATACGCAGTATTTT.

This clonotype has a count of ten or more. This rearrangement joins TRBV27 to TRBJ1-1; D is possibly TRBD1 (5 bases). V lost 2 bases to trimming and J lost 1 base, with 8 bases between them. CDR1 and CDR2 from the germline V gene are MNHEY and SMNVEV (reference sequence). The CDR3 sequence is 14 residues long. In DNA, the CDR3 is TGTGCCAGCAGTTTACCGGGGACGAACACTGAAGCTTTCTTT. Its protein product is CASSLPGTNTEAFF.

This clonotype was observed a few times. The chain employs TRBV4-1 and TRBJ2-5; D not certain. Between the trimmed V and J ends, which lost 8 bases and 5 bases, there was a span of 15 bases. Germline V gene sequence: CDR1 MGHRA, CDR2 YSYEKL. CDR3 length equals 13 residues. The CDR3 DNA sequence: TGCGCCAGCCAACCTCAGGAACAGGAGACCCAGTACTTC. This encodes CASQPQEQETQYF.

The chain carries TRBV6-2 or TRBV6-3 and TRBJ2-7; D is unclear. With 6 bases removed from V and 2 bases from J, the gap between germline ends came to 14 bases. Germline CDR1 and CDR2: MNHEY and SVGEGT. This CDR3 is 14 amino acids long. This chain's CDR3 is CASSPDLTPYEQYF. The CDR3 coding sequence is TGTGCCAGCAGCCCGGACCTAACTCCCTACGAGCAGTACTTC.

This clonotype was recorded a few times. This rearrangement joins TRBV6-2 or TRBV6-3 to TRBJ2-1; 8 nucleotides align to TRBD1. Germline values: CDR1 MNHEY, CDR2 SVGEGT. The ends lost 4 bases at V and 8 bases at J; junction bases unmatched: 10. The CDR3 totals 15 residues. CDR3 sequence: CASSSGQVGPHEQFF. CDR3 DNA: TGTGCCAGCAGTTCGGGACAGGTCGGGCCCCATGAGCAGTTCTTC.

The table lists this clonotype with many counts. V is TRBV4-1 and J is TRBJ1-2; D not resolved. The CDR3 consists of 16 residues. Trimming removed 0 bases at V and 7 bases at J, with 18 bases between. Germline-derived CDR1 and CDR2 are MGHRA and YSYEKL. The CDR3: CASSQDHTEGVLGYTF. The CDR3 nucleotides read TGCGCCAGCAGCCAAGATCATACGGAGGGAGTTCTTGGCTACACCTTC.

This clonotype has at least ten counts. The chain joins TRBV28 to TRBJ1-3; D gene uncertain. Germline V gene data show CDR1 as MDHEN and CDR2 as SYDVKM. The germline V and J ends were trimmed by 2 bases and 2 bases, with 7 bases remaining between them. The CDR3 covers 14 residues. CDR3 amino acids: CASSLDRPGNTIYF. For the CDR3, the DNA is TGTGCCAGCAGTTTAGATCGCCCTGGAAACACCATATATTTT.

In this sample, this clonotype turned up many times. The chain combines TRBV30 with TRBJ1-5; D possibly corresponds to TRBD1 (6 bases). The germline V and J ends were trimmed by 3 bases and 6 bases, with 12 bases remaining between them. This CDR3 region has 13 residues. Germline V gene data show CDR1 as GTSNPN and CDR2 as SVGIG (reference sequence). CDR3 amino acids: CAWSPGGGQPQHF. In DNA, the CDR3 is TGTGCCTGGAGCCCGGGGGGCGGTCAGCCCCAGCATTTT. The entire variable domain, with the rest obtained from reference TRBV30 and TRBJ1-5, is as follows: SQTIHQWPATLVQPVGSPLSLECTVEGTSNPNLYWYRQAAGRGLQLLFYSVGIGQISSEVPQNLSASRPQDRQFILSSKKLLLSDSGFYLCAWSPGGGQPQHFGDGTRLSIL.

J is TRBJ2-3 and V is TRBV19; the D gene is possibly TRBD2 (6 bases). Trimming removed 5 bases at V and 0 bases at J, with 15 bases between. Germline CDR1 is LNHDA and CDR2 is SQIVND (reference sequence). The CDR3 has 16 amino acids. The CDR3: CASSPGAGYSTDTQYF. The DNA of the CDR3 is TGTGCCAGTAGTCCTGGCGCGGGATATAGCACAGATACGCAGTATTTT.

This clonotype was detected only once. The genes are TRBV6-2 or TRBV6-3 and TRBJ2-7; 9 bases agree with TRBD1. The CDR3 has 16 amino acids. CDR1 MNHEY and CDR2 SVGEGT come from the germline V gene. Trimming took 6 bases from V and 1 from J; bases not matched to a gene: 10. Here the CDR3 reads CASSHNVGQGSYEQYF. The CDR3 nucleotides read TGTGCCAGCAGCCATAACGTGGGACAGGGTTCCTACGAGCAGTACTTC.

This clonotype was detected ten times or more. The CDR3 here is CASTFRGGGKNIQYF. The CDR3 DNA is TGTGCCAGCACCTTCAGGGGGGGTGGCAAAAACATTCAGTACTTC. The J gene is TRBJ2-4, the V gene TRBV12-3 or TRBV12-4; D possibly matches TRBD1 or TRBD2 (7 bases each). This CDR3 is 15 amino acids long. The V gene lost 7 bases and the J gene lost 3 bases, with 16 bases spanning the gap.

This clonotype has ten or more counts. The CDR3, as DNA: TGTGCCAGCAGCTTAGTCGCGACAAAGAACACTGAAGCTTTCTTT. Amino acid sequence: CASSLVATKNTEAFF. The V gene is TRBV7-2, the J gene TRBJ1-1; no definite D call. The CDR3 spans 15 residues. CDR1 and CDR2 (germline): SGHTA, FQGNSA. V gave up 1 base and J gave up 1 base, with 10 bases separating them.

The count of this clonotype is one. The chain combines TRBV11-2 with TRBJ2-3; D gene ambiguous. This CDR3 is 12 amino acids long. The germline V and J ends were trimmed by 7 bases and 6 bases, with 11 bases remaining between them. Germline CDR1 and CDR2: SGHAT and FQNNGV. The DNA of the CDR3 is TGTGCCAGCACCCTTCTTCGGGATACGCAGTATTTT. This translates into CASTLLRDTQYF.

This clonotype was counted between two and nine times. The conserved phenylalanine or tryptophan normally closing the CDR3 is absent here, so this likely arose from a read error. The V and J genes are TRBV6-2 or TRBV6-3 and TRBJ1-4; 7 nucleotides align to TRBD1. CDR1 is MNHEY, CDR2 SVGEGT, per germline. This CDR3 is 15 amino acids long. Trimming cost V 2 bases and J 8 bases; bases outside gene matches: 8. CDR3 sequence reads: CASSYATGRSEKLFL. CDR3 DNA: TGTGCCAGCAGTTACGCGACAGGGAGATCCGAAAAACTGTTTCTT.

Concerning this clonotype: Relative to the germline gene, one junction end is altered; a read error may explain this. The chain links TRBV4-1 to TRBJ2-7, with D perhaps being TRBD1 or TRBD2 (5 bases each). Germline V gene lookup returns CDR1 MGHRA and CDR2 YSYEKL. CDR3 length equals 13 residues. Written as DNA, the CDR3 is TGCGCCAGCAGCCAAGGGGGGTCCTACGATCAGTACTTC. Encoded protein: CASSQGGSYDQYF.